This T cell receptor beta chain appears in the sequencing data of a study of identical twins. TCRdb re-derived calls from the 5' RACE reads in MiXCR, one entry per CDR3 protein. The sample has approximately 210,000 distinct CDR3 sequences, around 10% seen once. CDR1 and CDR2 (germline): SEHNR, FQNEAQ (reference sequence). The CDR3 covers 13 residues. The germline V and J ends were trimmed by 2 bases and 2 bases, with 6 bases remaining between them. The chain uses TRBV7-9 and TRBJ2-5; D is uncertain. Source material: memory (CD45RO+) T cells sorted from blood. This receptor was taken from a woman aged 18-29 years in good health. CDR3: CASSLFSQETQYF. For the CDR3, the DNA is TGTGCCAGCAGCTTATTTTCTCAAGAGACCCAGTACTTC.